The rows below give T cell receptor beta chains drawn from one sample of a study of cytomegalovirus exposure and HLA in healthy donors. TCRdb's table, derived via immunoSEQ multiplex PCR, lists solely in-frame clones and lacks some. The table records around 140,000 clones, about 82% of them present only once. Sequencing was done on a sample of PBMCs. These receptors all stem from a female donor in good health and CMV-seropositive. Both conserved end residues are part of each CDR3. Each record gives: J gene, clone size, V gene, D gene, CDR3 protein, CDR3 DNA. The D gene is left open where the match is weak. Clone size is given for some rows only: seen once, a few or many times, or a class if the clone is expanded.

TRBJ2-3,NA,TRBV5-1,NA,CASSTSPGDTQYF,TGCGCCAGCAGCACCTCGCCCGGGGATACGCAGTATTTT
TRBJ1-5,NA,TRBV28,NA,CASSSRTGNQPQHF,TGTGCCAGCAGTTCTCGAACGGGGAATCAGCCCCAGCATTTT
TRBJ1-1,NA,TRBV19,NA,CASTMGQSNTEAFF,TGTGCCAGTACCATGGGGCAGTCAAACACTGAAGCTTTCTTT
TRBJ2-3,NA,TRBV6-1,TRBD2,CASSLAGSTDTQYF,TGTGCCAGCAGCCTAGCGGGGAGCACAGATACGCAGTATTTT
TRBJ1-4,NA,TRBV2,NA,CASSERDRFEKLFF,TGTGCCAGCAGTGAACGAGACAGGTTTGAAAAACTGTTTTTT
TRBJ2-2,NA,TRBV10-3,TRBD1,CAIWTGVTGELFF,TGTGCCATCTGGACAGGGGTCACCGGGGAGCTGTTTTTT
TRBJ1-1,few,TRBV30,NA,CAWSDRGESEAFF,TGTGCCTGGAGTGACCGGGGGGAATCTGAAGCTTTCTTT
TRBJ2-7,NA,TRBV9,NA,CASSVEAASSYEQYF,TGTGCCAGCAGCGTAGAAGCGGCTAGCTCCTACGAGCAGTACTTC
TRBJ1-4,NA,TRBV6-1,NA,CASSVREGEKLFF,TGTGCCAGCAGTGTTCGGGAGGGTGAAAAACTGTTTTTT
TRBJ2-1,NA,TRBV7-6,NA,CASRRRTRNEQFF,TGTGCCAGCAGGCGGAGGACCAGGAATGAGCAGTTCTTC
TRBJ2-7,NA,TRBV4-2,TRBD1,CASSPRQGREQYF,TGTGCCAGCAGCCCAAGACAGGGGCGGGAGCAGTACTTC
TRBJ2-3,few,TRBV14,TRBD1,CASSPGQGAWTDTQYF,TGTGCCAGCAGCCCGGGACAGGGGGCATGGACAGATACGCAGTATTTT
TRBJ2-7,NA,TRBV7-3,NA,CASSLRGGVSSYEQYF,TGTGCCAGCAGCTTAAGGGGCGGGGTGTCCTCCTACGAGCAGTACTTC
TRBJ2-1,once,TRBV19,TRBD2,CASSIGLAGGNNEQFF,TGTGCCAGTAGTATTGGGCTAGCGGGAGGGAACAATGAGCAGTTCTTC
TRBJ2-7,NA,TRBV5-4,NA,CASSSGSAAYEQYF,TGTGCCAGCAGCTCCGGCAGCGCGGCATACGAGCAGTACTTC
TRBJ1-2,few,TRBV7-2,NA,CASSAYRERSYGYTF,TGTGCCAGCAGCGCCTACAGGGAAAGGAGCTATGGCTACACCTTC
TRBJ2-7,NA,TRBV10-2,NA,CASRTAQSYEQYF,TGCGCCAGTCGGACAGCACAATCCTACGAGCAGTACTTC
TRBJ2-4,NA,TRBV5-4,TRBD2,CASSPGLAGNEGDIQYF,TGTGCCAGCAGCCCAGGACTAGCGGGCAATGAAGGTGACATTCAGTACTTC
TRBJ2-7,NA,TRBV4-1,NA,CASSQVNSGSYEQYF,TGCGCCAGCAGCCAAGTAAATAGCGGCTCCTACGAGCAGTACTTC
TRBJ2-5,NA,TRBV10-1,NA,CASSESSHGTQYF,TGCGCCAGCAGTGAGTCTAGCCACGGGACCCAGTACTTC
TRBJ1-1,NA,TRBV6-5,TRBD1,CASSLRGGSNTEAFF,TGTGCCAGCAGTTTGAGAGGGGGCTCGAACACTGAAGCTTTCTTT
TRBJ2-5,NA,TRBV28,NA,CASSTNTGHQETQYF,TGTGCCAGCAGCACGAACACGGGACATCAAGAGACCCAGTACTTC